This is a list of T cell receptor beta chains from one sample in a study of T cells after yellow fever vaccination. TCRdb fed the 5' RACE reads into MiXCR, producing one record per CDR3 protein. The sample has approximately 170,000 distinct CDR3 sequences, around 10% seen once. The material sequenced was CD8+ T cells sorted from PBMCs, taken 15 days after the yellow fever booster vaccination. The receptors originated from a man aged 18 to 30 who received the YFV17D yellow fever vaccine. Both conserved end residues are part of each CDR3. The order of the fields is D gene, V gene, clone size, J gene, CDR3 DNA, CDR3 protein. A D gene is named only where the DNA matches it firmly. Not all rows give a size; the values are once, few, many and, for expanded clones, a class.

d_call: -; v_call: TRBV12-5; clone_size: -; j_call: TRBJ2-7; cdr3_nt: TGTGCTAGTGGTTTCTCCTACGAGCAGTACTTC; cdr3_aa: CASGFSYEQYF
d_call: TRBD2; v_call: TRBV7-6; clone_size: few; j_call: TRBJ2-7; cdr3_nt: TGTGCCAGCAGCCAAGGGACTAGCGGGGTCTACGAGCAGTACTTC; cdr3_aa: CASSQGTSGVYEQYF
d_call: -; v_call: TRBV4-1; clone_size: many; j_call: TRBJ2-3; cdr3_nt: TGCGCCAGCAGCCAAGAGCGGGGTACTAGCACAGATACGCAGTATTTT; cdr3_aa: CASSQERGTSTDTQYF
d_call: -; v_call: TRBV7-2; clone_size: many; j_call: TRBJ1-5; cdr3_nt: TGTGCCAGCAGCTTCCTATCTATGCCCCAGCATTTT; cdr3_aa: CASSFLSMPQHF
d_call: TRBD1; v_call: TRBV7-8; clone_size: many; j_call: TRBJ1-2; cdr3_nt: TGTGCCAGCAGCTTAGCCTCTAACTTCGACAGGGGAGGTTATGGCTACACCTTC; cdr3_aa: CASSLASNFDRGGYGYTF
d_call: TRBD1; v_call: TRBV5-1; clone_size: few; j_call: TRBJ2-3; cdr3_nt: TGCGCCAGCAGCTCCTCCGGGACAGGCTTTGCAGATACGCAGTATTTT; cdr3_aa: CASSSSGTGFADTQYF
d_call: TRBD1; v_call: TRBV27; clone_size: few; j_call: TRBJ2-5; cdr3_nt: TGTGCCAGCAGTTTTCAGGGGGCGACTTGGGAGACCCAGTACTTC; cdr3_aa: CASSFQGATWETQYF
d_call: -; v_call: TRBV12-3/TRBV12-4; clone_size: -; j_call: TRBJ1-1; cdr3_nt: TGTGCCAGCAGCCCCCAGCCTGAAGCTTTCTTT; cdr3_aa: CASSPQPEAFF
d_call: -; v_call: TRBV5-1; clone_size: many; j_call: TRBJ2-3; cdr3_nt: TGCGCCAGCAGCGGTGACGGTGGGATTTCTAGCACAGATACGCAGTATTTT; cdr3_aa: CASSGDGGISSTDTQYF
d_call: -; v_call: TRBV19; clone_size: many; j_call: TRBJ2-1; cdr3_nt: TGTGCCAGTAGTATAAAGCCCCTCTTACAGGGCTACAATGAGCAGTTCTTC; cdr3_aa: CASSIKPLLQGYNEQFF
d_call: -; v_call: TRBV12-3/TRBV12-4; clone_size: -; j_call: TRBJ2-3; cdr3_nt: TGTGCCAGCAGTAATAGGGGGGAGGCAGATACGCAGTATTTT; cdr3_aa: CASSNRGEADTQYF
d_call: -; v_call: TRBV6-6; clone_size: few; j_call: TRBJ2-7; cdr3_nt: TGTGCCAGCAGTGATTACTACGAGCAGTACTTC; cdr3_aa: CASSDYYEQYF
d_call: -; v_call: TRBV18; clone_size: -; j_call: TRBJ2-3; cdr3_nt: TGTGCCAGCTCACCACCTACCCCTCCGTCCCACACAGATACGCAGTATTTT; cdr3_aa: CASSPPTPPSHTDTQYF
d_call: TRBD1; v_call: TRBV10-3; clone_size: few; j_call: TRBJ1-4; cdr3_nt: TGTGCCATCAGTGAGCAGGGGGGTTTGTTTTTT; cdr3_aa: CAISEQGGLFF
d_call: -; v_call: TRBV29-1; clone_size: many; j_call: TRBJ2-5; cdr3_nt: TGCAGCGTTGCCGACAGGCCCGGTGCCCAGTACTTC; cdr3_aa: CSVADRPGAQYF
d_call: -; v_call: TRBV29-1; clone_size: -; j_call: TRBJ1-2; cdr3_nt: TGCAGCGTTGACTGGGCCATGGGGCCGGAGGGGGATGGCTACACCTTC; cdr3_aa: CSVDWAMGPEGDGYTF
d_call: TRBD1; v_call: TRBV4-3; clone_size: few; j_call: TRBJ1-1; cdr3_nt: TGCGCCAGCAGCCAATTCGGTGCCCTGGGACAGGGGAAGAACACTGAAGCTTTCTTT; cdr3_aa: CASSQFGALGQGKNTEAFF
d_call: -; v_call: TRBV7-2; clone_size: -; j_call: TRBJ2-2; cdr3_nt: TGTGCCAGCAGCCCTTTACTAGCCTCGAACACCGGGGAGCTGTTTTTT; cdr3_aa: CASSPLLASNTGELFF
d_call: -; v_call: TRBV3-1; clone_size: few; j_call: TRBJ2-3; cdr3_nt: TGTGCCAGCAGCCAAATGCAGGACACAGATACGCAGTATTTT; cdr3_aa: CASSQMQDTDTQYF
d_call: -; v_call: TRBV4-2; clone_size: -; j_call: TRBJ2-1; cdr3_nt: TGTGCCAGCAGCCCCAATTCAGCGGCATCCAGTAACAATGAGCAGTTCTTC; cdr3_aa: CASSPNSAASSNNEQFF
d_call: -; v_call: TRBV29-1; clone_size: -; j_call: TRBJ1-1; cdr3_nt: TGCAGCGTAATAAACAGGGAACACACTGAAGCTTTCTTT; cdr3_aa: CSVINREHTEAFF
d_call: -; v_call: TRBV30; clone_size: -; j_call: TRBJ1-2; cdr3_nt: TGTGCCTGTTATCGAGTTAACTATGGCTACACCTTC; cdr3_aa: CACYRVNYGYTF
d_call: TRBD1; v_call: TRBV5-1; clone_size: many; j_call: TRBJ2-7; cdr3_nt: TGTGCCAGCAGTTTTGGGACAGGGAGCTACGAGCAGTACTTC; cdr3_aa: CASSFGTGSYEQYF